The entry below gives a single T cell receptor (beta chain) sequence along with its context. Its antigen is unknown. Other DNA sequences from this sample encode an identical CDR3 as well. Germline-derived CDR1 and CDR2 are SQVTM and ANQGSEA. V lost 2 bases to trimming and J lost 4 bases, with 5 bases between them. The CDR3 totals 11 residues. This sample stems from a study of radiation and T cells in renal cell carcinoma. General observations from the study: From baseline, blood top tumor clonotypes peaked at 2 weeks post-radiation.

Noted time point: blood 4 weeks post-SBRT, at nephrectomy. Noted treatment: 15 Gy SBRT to primary tumor, nephrectomy 4 weeks later. Using immunoSEQ multiplex PCR, the repertoire was profiled, and TCRdb retains in-frame clones only, with some absent. This table has roughly 160,000 clones, about 87% appearing once. The clonotype comes from a woman aged 45-65 years with renal cell carcinoma. V usage is TRBV29-1 and J usage is TRBJ1-1; D is unclear. The specimen comprised blood, sampled from a patient whose treatment included radiotherapy and nephrectomy. The CDR3 is CSVELGTEAFF. CDR3 in DNA: TGCAGCGTTGAACTAGGCACTGAAGCTTTCTTT.